This T cell receptor (beta chain) is from a study of T cells in localized non-small cell lung cancer. A word on this clone: Antigen: not known.

The repertoire was sequenced with immunoSEQ multiplex PCR; TCRdb's copy has only in-frame clones and lacks some. The sample has about 40,000 clones, 70% to 90% seen once. The study's findings and limits: Adjacent uninvolved lung tissue had the highest T cell clonality, exceeding tumor. Adjacent lung exhibited a median of about 50 among the 100 most abundant tumor clones. Tumor samples were not multi-region, leaving intratumor heterogeneity unexcluded. Overall survival was longer when the density of T cells in the blood was higher.

Germline values: CDR1 SNHLY, CDR2 FYNNEI. The CDR3 totals 15 residues. Trimming left V 2 bases short and J 4 bases short, with 14 bases between. Sequenced material: peripheral blood, taken before any cancer treatment. The origin of this receptor is a man aged 18-55 years with stage I lung adenocarcinoma. V gene TRBV2 combines with J gene TRBJ1-2, with TRBD1 as a possible D gene (5 bases). Written as DNA, the CDR3 is TGTGCCAGCAGTGAATACCAGAGGGGTGGCTATGGCTACACCTTC. It translates to CASSEYQRGGYGYTF.